Here is one TCR beta chain with its context. This entry is derived from a study of T cell changes during pregnancy in multiple sclerosis. Germline-derived CDR1 and CDR2 are LNHDA and SQIVND (reference sequence). This CDR3 contains 16 residues. V shed 6 bases and J 3 bases; nucleotides not matched to a gene: 11. The method was immunoSEQ multiplex PCR; TCRdb's version includes in-frame clones alone and lacks a portion of them. The sample holds more than 65,000 clones, just over 90% seen once. The TCR was taken from a female donor with multiple sclerosis, enrolled in a pregnancy study. The sequencing here drew on peripheral blood, taken in the first trimester of pregnancy. The V gene is TRBV19, the J gene TRBJ2-3; 8 bases line up with TRBD2. Here the CDR3 reads CASSPGGGRWTDTQYF. In nucleotides, the CDR3 is TGTGCCAGTAGCCCCGGGGGCGGGAGGTGGACAGATACGCAGTATTTT.